This record looks at one T cell receptor (beta chain) sequence and its context. Libraries were prepared by immunoSEQ multiplex PCR; TCRdb keeps only in-frame clonotypes and omits some of them. The repertoire includes roughly 280,000 clones, 86% of them detected once, and 1% sits in the top ten. This sample stems from a study of cytomegalovirus exposure and HLA in healthy donors. Study overall: The approximately 110 validation repertoires used the same platform as the 650 to 750 first-cohort repertoires, a later analysis reported.

This CDR3 has 14 residues. Per the germline V gene, CDR1 is MGHRA and CDR2 is YSYEKL. After removal of 2 bases from V and 6 bases from J, the junction contained 2 bases not matched to a gene. The genes are TRBV4-1 and TRBJ2-2; 8 positions match TRBD1. The receptor was derived from a woman aged 18-30 years in good health and CMV-seronegative. The sample comprised PBMCs. The CDR3 nucleotides are TGCGCCAGCAGCCAACCGACAGGGGCCGGGGAGCTGTTTTTT. Protein sequence: CASSQPTGAGELFF.